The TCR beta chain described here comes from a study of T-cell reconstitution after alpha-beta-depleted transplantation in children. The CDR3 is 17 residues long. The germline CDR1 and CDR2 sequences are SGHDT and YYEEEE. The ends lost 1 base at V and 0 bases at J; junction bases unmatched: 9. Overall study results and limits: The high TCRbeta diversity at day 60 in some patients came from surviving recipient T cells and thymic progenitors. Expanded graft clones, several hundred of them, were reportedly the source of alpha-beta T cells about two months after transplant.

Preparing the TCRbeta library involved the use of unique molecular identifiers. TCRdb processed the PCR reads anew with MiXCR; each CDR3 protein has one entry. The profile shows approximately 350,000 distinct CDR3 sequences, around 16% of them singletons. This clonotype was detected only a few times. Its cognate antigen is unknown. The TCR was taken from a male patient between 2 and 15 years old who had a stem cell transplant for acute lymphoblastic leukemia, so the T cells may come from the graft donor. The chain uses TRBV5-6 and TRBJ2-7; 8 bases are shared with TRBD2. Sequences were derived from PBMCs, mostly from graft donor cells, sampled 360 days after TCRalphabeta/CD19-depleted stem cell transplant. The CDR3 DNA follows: TGTGCCAGCAGCTTGAGGGCTAGCGGGCTGAGCTCCTACGAGCAGTACTTC. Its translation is CASSLRASGLSSYEQYF.